This T cell receptor (beta chain) originates from a study of breast tumors, draining lymph nodes, adjacent tissues (TCRdb year 2016). Notes on the research overall: TCR beta repertoires were compared across tumor, adjacent nontumor tissue and axillary lymph nodes obtained from breast cancer patients. In human breast cancer, the study set out to assess how tumor, surrounding tissue and draining lymph node repertoires relate to one another and whether T cells might be exchanged between them. Overall study results and their limits: The data were considered consistent with the idea that most tumor T cells come from the lymph node and then expand in tumor tissue. Tumors showed preferential V and J gene usage, and their T-cell repertoire diversity fell below that of lymph nodes yet above that of nontumor tissue. The conclusion that tumor T cells originate in lymph nodes was presented as consistent with a hypothesis rather than as directly demonstrated. The similarity between tumor and nontumor tissue repertoires was significantly greater in luminal-like breast cancer than in basal-like breast cancer.

This clonotype was counted many times. It has no known antigen specificity. No qualities accompany the bases; no much larger clone lies one base away. TCRdb shows the sequencer as Illumina HiSeq 2000. TCR beta chain libraries were generated through multiplex PCR amplification. The amplified TCR beta chain products were analyzed by high-throughput sequencing. In-frame beta chains were kept once TCRdb had trimmed the public reads at Q25 with fastp and called clones with MiXCR. Rows with one shared CDR3 protein collapse into an entry with the most common genes and DNA. This sample has tens of thousands of distinct CDR3 sequences in its table, and roughly 23% of those were observed once. The ten biggest clones cover about 7.6% of the sample. Sequencing was performed on breast tumor tissue. This TCR was sampled from a female donor with breast cancer. Some clones in this sample may be carry-over from other donors' samples.

The CDR3 region: CASSRTNYIQETQYF. The bases are TGTGCCAGCAGCCGCACTAACTACATCCAAGAGACCCAGTACTTC. The sequence is built from TRBV7-9 and TRBJ2-5; the D gene lacks a confident call. Including the terminal cysteine and phenylalanine, the CDR3 comprises 15 residues. Just the 45-base CDR3 DNA is kept, in frame starting at base 1. In the germline V gene (reference sequence), CDR1 corresponds to SEHNR and CDR2 to FQNEAQ. V is pared back by 5 bases and J by 1 base, with 14 bases lying between the germline termini.